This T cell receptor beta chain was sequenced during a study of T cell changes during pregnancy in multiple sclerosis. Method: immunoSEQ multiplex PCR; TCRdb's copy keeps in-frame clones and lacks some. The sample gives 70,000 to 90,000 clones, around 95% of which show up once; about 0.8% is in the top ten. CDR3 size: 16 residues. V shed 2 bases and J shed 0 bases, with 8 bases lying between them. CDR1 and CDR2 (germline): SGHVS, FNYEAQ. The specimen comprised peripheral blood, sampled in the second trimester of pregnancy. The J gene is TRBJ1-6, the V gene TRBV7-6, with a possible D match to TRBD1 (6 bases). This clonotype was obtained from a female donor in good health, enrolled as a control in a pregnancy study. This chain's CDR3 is CASSLSDSSYNSPLHF. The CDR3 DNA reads TGTGCCAGCAGCTTATCGGACAGCTCCTATAATTCACCCCTCCACTTT. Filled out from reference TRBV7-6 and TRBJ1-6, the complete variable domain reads GAGVSQSPRYKVTKRGQDVALRCDPISGHVSLYWYRQALGQGPEFLTYFNYEAQQDKSGLPNDRFSAERPEGSISTLTIQRTEQRDSAMYRCASSLSDSSYNSPLHFGNGTRLTVT.